This T cell receptor (beta chain) comes out of a study of graft-versus-host responses after intestinal transplantation. Study at large: Recipients obtained multivisceral, liver-intestinal, or isolated intestinal transplants. Anti-thymocyte globulin was used for induction in all recipients, who then took tacrolimus and steroids for approximately three years. Study findings and constraints: Investigators detected GvH clones in recipient marrow, with some emerging earlier in ileum or blood.

TCRdb's copy holds only in-frame clones and misses some; the assay was immunoSEQ multiplex PCR. This sample yields almost 30,000 clones, of which 80% are seen a single time; approximately 2.8% belongs to the top ten. Germline V gene data show CDR1 as SQVTM and CDR2 as ANQGSEA. The germline V and J ends were trimmed by 5 bases and 6 bases, with 11 bases remaining between them. The length of the CDR3 is 12 residues. Comments on this clone: The target antigen is unknown.

Graft tissue was processed to release intraepithelial and lamina propria lymphocytes. This sequence originates from a human patient who received an intestinal transplant, so some T cells may come from the graft donor. This specimen was ileum tissue, taken 98 days after intestinal transplantation. The rearrangement joins TRBV29-1 to TRBJ2-1, with no clear D. CDR3 nucleotide sequence: TGCAGCGTTTATGGAATGGGCAATGAGCAGTTCTTC. Protein sequence: CSVYGMGNEQFF.